This is a list of T cell receptor beta chains from one sample in a study of T cell repertoires in cytomegalovirus infection. TCRdb reanalysed the reads using MiXCR and keeps one entry per CDR3 protein. The data show around 100,000 distinct CDR3 sequences, under 45% seen once. What these receptors recognize is not known. The sequencing used CD8+ T cells from cultured PBMCs, collected from culture after CMV antigen stimulation. These receptors were obtained from a human donor in good health (CMV status not recorded). Some clones in this sample may be carry-over from other donors' samples. The CDR3 runs from the conserved cysteine through the conserved F or W. The order of the fields is J gene, clone size, V gene, CDR3 protein. Only some rows state a clone size, as once, few, many or a class for expanded clones.

J gene: TRBJ2-1
clone size: -
V gene: TRBV25-1
CDR3 protein: CASSEYLAGGVEQFF

J gene: TRBJ2-1
clone size: few
V gene: TRBV6-5
CDR3 protein: CASSYGVPGVGYEQFF

J gene: TRBJ1-1
clone size: -
V gene: TRBV6-6
CDR3 protein: CASRLGTGLTEAFF

J gene: TRBJ2-1
clone size: -
V gene: TRBV7-9
CDR3 protein: CASSLAMGASYNEQFF

J gene: TRBJ2-7
clone size: -
V gene: TRBV7-9
CDR3 protein: CASSFPGGYEQYF

J gene: TRBJ2-1
clone size: many
V gene: TRBV24-1
CDR3 protein: CATSDSRTGWDEQFF

J gene: TRBJ2-7
clone size: -
V gene: TRBV2
CDR3 protein: CASRSRDLLIDEQYF

J gene: TRBJ2-6
clone size: -
V gene: TRBV28
CDR3 protein: CASTRGTGANVLTF

J gene: TRBJ2-1
clone size: -
V gene: TRBV6-5
CDR3 protein: CASSSGFSSYNEQFF

J gene: TRBJ2-1
clone size: -
V gene: TRBV7-8
CDR3 protein: CASSLKGLRPKGAYNEQFF

J gene: TRBJ2-7
clone size: -
V gene: TRBV5-4
CDR3 protein: CASSLDTPHEQYF

J gene: TRBJ2-1
clone size: many
V gene: TRBV7-9
CDR3 protein: CAIGTSGGADDNEQFF

J gene: TRBJ1-5
clone size: -
V gene: TRBV7-8
CDR3 protein: CASSLYRGNGNQPQHF

J gene: TRBJ2-1
clone size: -
V gene: TRBV4-1
CDR3 protein: CASSRIANRGDEQFF

J gene: TRBJ2-5
clone size: few
V gene: TRBV7-7
CDR3 protein: CASSLGAGSMETQYF

J gene: TRBJ1-6
clone size: -
V gene: TRBV6-6
CDR3 protein: CASSEPDRGNSPLHF

J gene: TRBJ2-7
clone size: -
V gene: TRBV3-1
CDR3 protein: CASSTGTGSYEQYF

J gene: TRBJ1-1
clone size: -
V gene: TRBV20-1
CDR3 protein: CSAHDPNTEAFF

J gene: TRBJ1-2
clone size: -
V gene: TRBV6-2/TRBV6-3
CDR3 protein: CASREPGQTSPNYGYTF

J gene: TRBJ2-5
clone size: many
V gene: TRBV6-2/TRBV6-3
CDR3 protein: CASRYRGTETQYF

J gene: TRBJ1-5
clone size: -
V gene: TRBV20-1
CDR3 protein: CSARVGSQPQHF

J gene: TRBJ2-7
clone size: few
V gene: TRBV30
CDR3 protein: CAWSVGRAYEQYF

J gene: TRBJ2-7
clone size: -
V gene: TRBV7-9
CDR3 protein: CASSSTGRSSSYEQYF

J gene: TRBJ2-1
clone size: -
V gene: TRBV29-1
CDR3 protein: CSVRIAGSSYNEQFF

J gene: TRBJ1-2
clone size: -
V gene: TRBV27
CDR3 protein: CASSLYPGVIYGYTF

J gene: TRBJ1-1
clone size: -
V gene: TRBV19
CDR3 protein: CASSIGGIEAFF

J gene: TRBJ1-5
clone size: -
V gene: TRBV15
CDR3 protein: CATSLGEQGNQPQHF

J gene: TRBJ2-7
clone size: -
V gene: TRBV7-6
CDR3 protein: CASSLNGQYEQYF

J gene: TRBJ2-1
clone size: -
V gene: TRBV7-6
CDR3 protein: CPSSLRLAGGPHEQFF

J gene: TRBJ2-3
clone size: once
V gene: TRBV6-5
CDR3 protein: CASSPRTVSSTDTQYF

J gene: TRBJ2-5
clone size: -
V gene: TRBV7-4
CDR3 protein: CASSPVEAGETQYF

J gene: TRBJ1-2
clone size: -
V gene: TRBV6-5
CDR3 protein: CASSYGQGVVGYTF

J gene: TRBJ1-5
clone size: -
V gene: TRBV7-6
CDR3 protein: CASSPAGGFQPQHF

J gene: TRBJ2-2
clone size: few
V gene: TRBV12-3/TRBV12-4
CDR3 protein: CASKVADAGELFF

J gene: TRBJ1-1
clone size: few
V gene: TRBV4-1
CDR3 protein: CASSQAIQGNTEAFF

J gene: TRBJ2-6
clone size: -
V gene: TRBV19
CDR3 protein: CASSITDSGANVLTF

J gene: TRBJ2-4
clone size: -
V gene: TRBV7-6
CDR3 protein: CASSLGTRLRYF

J gene: TRBJ1-5
clone size: -
V gene: TRBV12-3/TRBV12-4
CDR3 protein: CASRSGSNNQPKHF

J gene: TRBJ1-2
clone size: -
V gene: TRBV6-6
CDR3 protein: CASSLRGHDYGYTF

J gene: TRBJ2-1
clone size: once
V gene: TRBV19
CDR3 protein: CASSPRQWANSGEQFF

J gene: TRBJ2-3
clone size: -
V gene: TRBV6-5
CDR3 protein: CASSYSRSTDTQYF

J gene: TRBJ1-5
clone size: many
V gene: TRBV2
CDR3 protein: CASSEIGTDNQPQHF

J gene: TRBJ2-2
clone size: -
V gene: TRBV7-3
CDR3 protein: CASSLMGAGELFF

J gene: TRBJ2-7
clone size: few
V gene: TRBV9
CDR3 protein: CASSVGSGDEQYF

J gene: TRBJ1-5
clone size: few
V gene: TRBV7-9
CDR3 protein: CASSSTGQGSNQPQHF

J gene: TRBJ1-5
clone size: -
V gene: TRBV12-3/TRBV12-4
CDR3 protein: CASSFIGSWEPQHF

J gene: TRBJ1-1
clone size: -
V gene: TRBV28
CDR3 protein: CASSFRFATEAFF

J gene: TRBJ1-6
clone size: -
V gene: TRBV5-1
CDR3 protein: CASSLGQPFDSPLHF

J gene: TRBJ1-1
clone size: -
V gene: TRBV7-4
CDR3 protein: CASTPGNTEAFF

J gene: TRBJ2-3
clone size: -
V gene: TRBV7-6
CDR3 protein: CASGIAGGHHTQYF